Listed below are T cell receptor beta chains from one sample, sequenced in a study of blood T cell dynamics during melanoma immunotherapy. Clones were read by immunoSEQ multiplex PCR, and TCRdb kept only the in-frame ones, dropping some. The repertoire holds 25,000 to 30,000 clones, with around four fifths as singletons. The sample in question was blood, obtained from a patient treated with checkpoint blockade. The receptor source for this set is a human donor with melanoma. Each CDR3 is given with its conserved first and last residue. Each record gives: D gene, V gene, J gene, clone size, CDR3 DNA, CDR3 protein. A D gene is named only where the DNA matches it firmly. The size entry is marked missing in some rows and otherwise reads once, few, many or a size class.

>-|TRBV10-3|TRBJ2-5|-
TGTGCCATCAGCGGACTTGGGGGAGAGACCCAGTACTTC
CAISGLGGETQYF
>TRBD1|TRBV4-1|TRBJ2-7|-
TGCGCCAGCAGCAAGACAGGGGGCGCCTACGAGCAGTACTTC
CASSKTGGAYEQYF
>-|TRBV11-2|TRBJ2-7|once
TGTGCCAGCAGCTTAGATGTTAGTGAGCAGTACTTC
CASSLDVSEQYF
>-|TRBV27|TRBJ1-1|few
TGTGCCAGCAGTCAGACAGCGAACACTGAAGCTTTCTTT
CASSQTANTEAFF
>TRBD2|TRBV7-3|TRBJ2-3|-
TGTGCCAGCAGCCCGCGGGGGGCCGGAGATACGCAGTATTTT
CASSPRGAGDTQYF
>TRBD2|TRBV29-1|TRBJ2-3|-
TGCAGCGTTCGAATAGCGGGAGCATCTAGCACAGATACGCAGTATTTT
CSVRIAGASSTDTQYF
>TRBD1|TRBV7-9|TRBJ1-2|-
TGTGCCAGCAGACCTACAGGGGACAGAAACTACACCTTC
CASRPTGDRNYTF
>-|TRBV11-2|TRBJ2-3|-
TGTGCCAGCAGCTTAGAGCTTGGGGGGTCAGATACGCAGTATTTT
CASSLELGGSDTQYF
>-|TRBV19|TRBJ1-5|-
TGTGCCAGTAACGAGGGGCCATATAGCAATCAGCCCCAGCATTTT
CASNEGPYSNQPQHF
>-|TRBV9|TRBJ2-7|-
TGTGCCAGCAGCGTAGCAGGGGTGGGCGAGCAGTACTTC
CASSVAGVGEQYF
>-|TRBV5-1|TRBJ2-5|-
TGCGCCAGCCGTCCGCCCGGGGGGCAACAAGAGACCCAGTACTTC
CASRPPGGQQETQYF
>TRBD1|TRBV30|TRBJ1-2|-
TGTGCCTGGAGTGGGACAGGGATTAACTATGGCTACACCTTC
CAWSGTGINYGYTF
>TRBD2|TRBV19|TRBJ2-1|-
TGTGCCAGTAGTTGGGGACTAGCGACGAGCTCCTACAATGAGCAGTTCTTC
CASSWGLATSSYNEQFF
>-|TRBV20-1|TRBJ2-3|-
TGCAGCTTTCGGGTAGATACGCAGTATTTT
CSFRVDTQYF
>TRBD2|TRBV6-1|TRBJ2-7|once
TGTGCCAGCAGTGAACTGGGAGGGCCCTACGAGCAGTACTTC
CASSELGGPYEQYF
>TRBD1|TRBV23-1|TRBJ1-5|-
TGCGCCAGCAGTCAATCGGACAGGGGGCCGGACAATCAGCCCCAGCATTTT
CASSQSDRGPDNQPQHF
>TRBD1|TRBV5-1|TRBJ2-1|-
TGCGCCAGCAGCTTAGTTCGACAGGGAAACTACAATGAGCAGTTCTTC
CASSLVRQGNYNEQFF
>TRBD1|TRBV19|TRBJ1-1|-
TGTGCCAGTTCCGGGACAGTGAACACTGAAGCTTTCTTT
CASSGTVNTEAFF
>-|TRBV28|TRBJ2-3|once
TGTGCCAGCAGTTTAAGCGGGACAAGAAGAGATACGCAGTATTTT
CASSLSGTRRDTQYF
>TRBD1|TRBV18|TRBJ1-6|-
TGTGCCAGCTCAGCCGGGACAGGCTATAATTCACCCCTCCACTTT
CASSAGTGYNSPLHF
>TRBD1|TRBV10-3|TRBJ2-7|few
TGTGCCATCAGCCATTTTTCCGGGACAGGGGAGCAAGAGCAGTACTTC
CAISHFSGTGEQEQYF
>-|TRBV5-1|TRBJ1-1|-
TGCGCCAGCAACCCTAGTGTAGTAAAGGGGACTGAAGCTTTCTTT
CASNPSVVKGTEAFF
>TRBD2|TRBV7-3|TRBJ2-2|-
TGTGCCAGCAGCTTAATCCCGGTAGCGGGGGTGGCGAACACCGGGGAGCTGTTTTTT
CASSLIPVAGVANTGELFF
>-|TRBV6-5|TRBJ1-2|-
TGTGCCAGCAGTCGACAGGCTAACTATGGCTACACCTTC
CASSRQANYGYTF
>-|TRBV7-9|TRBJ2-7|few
TGTGCCAGCAGCCCCGGGGGTCACTACGAGCAGTACTTC
CASSPGGHYEQYF
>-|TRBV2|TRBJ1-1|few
TGTGCCAGCCGGGCATCCCGGGTAGGGGGACTGAACACTGAAGCTTTCTTT
CASRASRVGGLNTEAFF
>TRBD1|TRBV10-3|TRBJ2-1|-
TGTGCCACGGGACAGGCCGACTACAATGAGCAGTTCTTC
CATGQADYNEQFF
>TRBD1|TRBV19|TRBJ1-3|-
TGTGCCAGTAGTATCGGCTGGTGGAGGGGGCCTGGAAACACCATATATTTT
CASSIGWWRGPGNTIYF
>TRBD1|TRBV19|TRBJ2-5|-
TGTGCCAGTAGGGACAGGTTAGAGACCCAGTACTTC
CASRDRLETQYF
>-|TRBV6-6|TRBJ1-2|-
TGTGCCAGCAGTCTCGGGTCAGCATGGGCGGATGGCTACACCTTC
CASSLGSAWADGYTF
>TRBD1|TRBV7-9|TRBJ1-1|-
TGTGCCAGCAGCTCCCCCCCGACAGGGCAGAACACTGAAGCTTTCTTT
CASSSPPTGQNTEAFF
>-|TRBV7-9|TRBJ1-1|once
TGTGCCAGCAGCTTACAAACGGAAGCTTTCTTT
CASSLQTEAFF
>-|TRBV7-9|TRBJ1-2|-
TGTGCCAGCAGCTCCAAAGGGGGGGCACAGAGTGGCTACACCTTC
CASSSKGGAQSGYTF
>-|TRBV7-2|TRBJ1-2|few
TGTGCCAGCAGGCCTCGTATTCTGGGGCATGGCTACACCTTC
CASRPRILGHGYTF
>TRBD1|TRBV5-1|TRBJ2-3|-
TGCGCCAGCAGTGAGACAGGGTACGGCACAGATACGCAGTATTTT
CASSETGYGTDTQYF
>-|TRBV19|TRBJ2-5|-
TGTGCCAGTAGTAAGGGATGGCGGGAGACCCAGTACTTC
CASSKGWRETQYF
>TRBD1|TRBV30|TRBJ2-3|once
TGTGCCTGGATTAGGTTGGGGACAGCAAGCACAGATACGCAGTATTTT
CAWIRLGTASTDTQYF
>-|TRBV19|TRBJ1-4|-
TGTGCCAGTAGTATTACAGGGAGTGAAAAACTGTTTTTT
CASSITGSEKLFF
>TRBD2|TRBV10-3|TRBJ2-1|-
TGTGCCATCAGGGGTGGACTAGCCCATGAGCAGTTCTTC
CAIRGGLAHEQFF
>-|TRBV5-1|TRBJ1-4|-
TGCGCCAGCAGCCCCCGCCCGGCAGGGGCTGGTGTAAGGGAAAAACTGTTTTTT
CASSPRPAGAGVREKLFF
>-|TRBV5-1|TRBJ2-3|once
TGCGCCAGCAGCTTGGCGGGAATTCCCACAGATACGCAGTATTTT
CASSLAGIPTDTQYF